The rows below give T cell receptor beta chains drawn from one sample of a study of radiotherapy plus CTLA-4 blockade in lung cancer. The method was immunoSEQ multiplex PCR; TCRdb's version includes in-frame clones alone and lacks a portion of them. The sample includes tens of thousands of clones, 60% to 80% of them seen just once. Sequenced here: peripheral blood, sampled from a patient treated with radiotherapy plus ipilimumab. All receptors come from a human donor with non-small cell lung cancer whose response to radiotherapy plus ipilimumab could not be evaluated. The CDR3 runs from the conserved cysteine through the conserved F or W. A D gene is named only where the DNA matches it firmly. The size of a clone is reported for some rows only, either as once, few or many, or as a class for expanded clones.

D gene	J gene	CDR3 length	V gene	clone size	CDR3 DNA	CDR3 protein
TRBD2	TRBJ2-3	14	TRBV5-4	NA	TGTGCCGTAAGACTAGCGGGGCGCACAGATACGCAGTATTTT	CAVRLAGRTDTQYF
NA	TRBJ2-7	11	TRBV7-2	few	TGTGCCAGCAGCCGGGAATACGAGCAGTACTTC	CASSREYEQYF
NA	TRBJ1-2	15	TRBV6-1	NA	TGTGCCAGTACATGGGAAAGGGGAACTAACTATGGCTACACCTTC	CASTWERGTNYGYTF
NA	TRBJ1-3	14	TRBV19	NA	TGTGCCAGTATACGAGGGGGCTCTGGAAACACCATATATTTT	CASIRGGSGNTIYF
NA	TRBJ2-3	13	TRBV11-3	few	TGTGCCAGCAGCTTGAACGCGGGGGATACGCAGTATTTT	CASSLNAGDTQYF
NA	TRBJ2-7	13	TRBV7-9	once	TGTGCCAGCAGCTTAGGGCCCAGCTACGAGCAGTACTTC	CASSLGPSYEQYF
NA	TRBJ1-1	13	TRBV18	few	TGTGCCAGCTCACTTCTGTCCGACACTGAAGCTTTCTTT	CASSLLSDTEAFF
NA	TRBJ2-2	13	TRBV4-2	NA	TGTGCCAGCAGCCTGACTAGCACCGGGGAGCTGTTTTTT	CASSLTSTGELFF
NA	TRBJ1-4	14	TRBV11-2	NA	TGTGCCAGCAGGGCTTCAGGGGCGCGGGAAAAACTGTTTTTT	CASRASGAREKLFF
TRBD2	TRBJ2-3	13	TRBV19	NA	TGTGCCAGTAAAAAGCGGGAGATAGATACGCAGTATTTT	CASKKREIDTQYF
TRBD1	TRBJ1-1	14	TRBV6-6	NA	TGTGCCAGCAGTCGCACAGGGGGAAACACTGAAGCTTTCTTT	CASSRTGGNTEAFF
TRBD2	TRBJ2-1	15	TRBV5-4	NA	TGTGCCAGCAGCCAGAGCGGGAGCTCCTACAATGAGCAGTTCTTC	CASSQSGSSYNEQFF
TRBD2	TRBJ2-5	13	TRBV7-9	NA	TGTGCCAGCAGCGCTACTAGCGGAGAGACCCAGTACTTC	CASSATSGETQYF
TRBD1	TRBJ1-1	14	TRBV6-5	NA	TGTGCCAGCAGATACAGGGGCGTGAACACTGAAGCTTTCTTT	CASRYRGVNTEAFF
NA	TRBJ2-7	17	TRBV5-1	NA	TGCGCCAGCAGCTTGGGCAACCCTCCAGGGGCGTTCTACGAGCAGTACTTC	CASSLGNPPGAFYEQYF
TRBD1	TRBJ2-1	16	TRBV11-2	NA	TGTGCCAGCAGCCCGGACCGGGACAGGGGAGATAATGAGCAGTTCTTC	CASSPDRDRGDNEQFF
TRBD1	TRBJ1-5	16	TRBV2	few	TGTGCCAGCAGCGATCCGGCCGGGACAGGGGCAAGCCCCCAGCATTTT	CASSDPAGTGASPQHF
TRBD1	TRBJ1-2	15	TRBV7-2	NA	TGTGCCAGCAGCACCACGGGACAGGGGGCGCCTGGCTACACCTTC	CASSTTGQGAPGYTF
NA	TRBJ2-1	12	TRBV6-6	NA	TGTGCCAGCAGCCTTACGAGCAATGAGCAGTTCTTC	CASSLTSNEQFF
TRBD1	TRBJ1-5	14	TRBV27	NA	TGTGCCAGCAGTTCTTCAGGGGGTTATCAGCCCCAGCATTTT	CASSSSGGYQPQHF
TRBD1	TRBJ2-7	14	TRBV5-1	NA	TGCGCCAGCAGCTTGAGTACAGGGGTGGGCGAGCAGTACTTC	CASSLSTGVGEQYF
TRBD2	TRBJ2-2	18	TRBV28	NA	TGTGCCAGCACCACTAACGGGCTAGCGGGGGGGGACGCCGGGGAGCTGTTTTTT	CASTTNGLAGGDAGELFF
NA	TRBJ1-1	14	TRBV29-1	NA	TGCAGCGTTGAAGGGTTATTTTCGGGGACTGAAGCTTTCTTT	CSVEGLFSGTEAFF
NA	TRBJ2-5	17	TRBV5-4	NA	TGTGCCAGCAGCTTGGGGTCCGCGGGTAGCCAAGTGGAGACCCAGTACTTC	CASSLGSAGSQVETQYF
NA	TRBJ2-1	14	TRBV5-4	NA	TGTGCCAGCAGCTTAACCGGGGACAACAATGAGCAGTTCTTC	CASSLTGDNNEQFF
NA	TRBJ1-5	15	TRBV6-1	once	TGTGCCAGCAGGGAGAGGGCAAGGGACAATCAGCCCCAGCATTTT	CASRERARDNQPQHF